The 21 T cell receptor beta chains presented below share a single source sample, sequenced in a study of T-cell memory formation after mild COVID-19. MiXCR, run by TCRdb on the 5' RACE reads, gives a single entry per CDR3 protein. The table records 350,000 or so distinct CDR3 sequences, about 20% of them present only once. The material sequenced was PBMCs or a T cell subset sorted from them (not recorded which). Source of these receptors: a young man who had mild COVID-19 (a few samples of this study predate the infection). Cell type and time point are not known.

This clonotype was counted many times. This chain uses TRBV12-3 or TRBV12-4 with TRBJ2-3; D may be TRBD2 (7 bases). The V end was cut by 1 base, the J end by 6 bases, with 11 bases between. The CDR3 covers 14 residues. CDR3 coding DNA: TGTGCCAGCAGTTTAGGGGGGGGGCCGGATACGCAGTATTTT. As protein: CASSLGGGPDTQYF.

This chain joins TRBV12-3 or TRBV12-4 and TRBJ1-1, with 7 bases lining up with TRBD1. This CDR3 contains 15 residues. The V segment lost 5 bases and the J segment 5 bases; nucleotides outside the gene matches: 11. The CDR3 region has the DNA TGTGCCAGCAGTCTGCTACCAGGGGGAGGTACTGAAGCTTTCTTT. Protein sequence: CASSLLPGGGTEAFF.

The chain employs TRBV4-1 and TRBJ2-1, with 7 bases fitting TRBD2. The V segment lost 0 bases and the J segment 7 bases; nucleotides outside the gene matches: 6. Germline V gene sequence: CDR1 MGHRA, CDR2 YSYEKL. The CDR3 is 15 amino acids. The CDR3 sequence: CASSQDKTSPNEQFF. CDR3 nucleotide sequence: TGCGCCAGCAGCCAAGATAAGACTAGCCCAAATGAGCAGTTCTTC.

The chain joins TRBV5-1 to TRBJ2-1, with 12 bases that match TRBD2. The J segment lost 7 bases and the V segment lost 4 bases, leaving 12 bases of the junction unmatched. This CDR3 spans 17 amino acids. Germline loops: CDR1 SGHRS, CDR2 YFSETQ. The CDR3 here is CASSTGRLAGVVNEQFF. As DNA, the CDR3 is TGCGCCAGCAGCACCGGCAGACTAGCGGGGGTGGTAAATGAGCAGTTCTTC.

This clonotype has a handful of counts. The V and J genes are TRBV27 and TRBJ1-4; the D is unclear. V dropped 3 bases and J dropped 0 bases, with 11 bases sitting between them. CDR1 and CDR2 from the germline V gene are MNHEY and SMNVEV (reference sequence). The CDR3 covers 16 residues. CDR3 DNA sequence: TGTGCCAGCAGTTTGGCGGCCTATGCAACTAATGAAAAACTGTTTTTT. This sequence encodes CASSLAAYATNEKLFF.

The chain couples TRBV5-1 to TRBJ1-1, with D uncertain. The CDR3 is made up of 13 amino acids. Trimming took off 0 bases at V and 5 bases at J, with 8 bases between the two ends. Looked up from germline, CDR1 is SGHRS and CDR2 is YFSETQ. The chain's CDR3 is CASSLETPTEAFF. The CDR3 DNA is TGCGCCAGCAGCTTGGAGACGCCGACTGAAGCTTTCTTT.

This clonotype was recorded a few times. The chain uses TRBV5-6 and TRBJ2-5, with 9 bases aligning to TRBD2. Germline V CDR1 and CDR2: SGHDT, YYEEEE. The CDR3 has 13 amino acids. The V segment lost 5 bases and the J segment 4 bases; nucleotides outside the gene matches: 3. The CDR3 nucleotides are TGTGCCAGCAGGTTAGCGGGGGCAGAGACCCAGTACTTC. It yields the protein CASRLAGAETQYF.

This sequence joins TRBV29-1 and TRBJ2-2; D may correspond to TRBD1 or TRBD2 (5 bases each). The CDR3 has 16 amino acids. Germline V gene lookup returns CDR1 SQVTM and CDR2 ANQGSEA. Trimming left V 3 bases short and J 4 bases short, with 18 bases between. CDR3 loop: CSVDSGGQSSTGELFF. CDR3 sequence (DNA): TGCAGCGTTGATTCTGGAGGACAATCATCCACCGGGGAGCTGTTTTTT.

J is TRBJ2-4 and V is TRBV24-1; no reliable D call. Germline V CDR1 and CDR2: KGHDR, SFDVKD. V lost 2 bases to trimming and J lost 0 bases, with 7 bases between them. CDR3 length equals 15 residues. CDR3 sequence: CATSDSTEAKNIQYF. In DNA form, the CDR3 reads TGTGCCACCAGTGATTCGACTGAAGCCAAAAACATTCAGTACTTC.

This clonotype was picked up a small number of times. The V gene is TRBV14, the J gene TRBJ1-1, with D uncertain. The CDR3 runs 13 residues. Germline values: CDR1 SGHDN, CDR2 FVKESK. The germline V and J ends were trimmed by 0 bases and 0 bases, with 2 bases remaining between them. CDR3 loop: CASSQDVNTEAFF. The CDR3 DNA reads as TGTGCCAGCAGCCAAGACGTGAACACTGAAGCTTTCTTT.

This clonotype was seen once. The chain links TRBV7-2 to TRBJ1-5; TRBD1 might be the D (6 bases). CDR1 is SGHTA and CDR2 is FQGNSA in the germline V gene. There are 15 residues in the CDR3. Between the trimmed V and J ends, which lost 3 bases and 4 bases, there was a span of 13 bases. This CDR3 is CASSFGAGDNQPQHF. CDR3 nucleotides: TGTGCCAGCAGCTTTGGGGCAGGGGATAATCAGCCCCAGCATTTT.

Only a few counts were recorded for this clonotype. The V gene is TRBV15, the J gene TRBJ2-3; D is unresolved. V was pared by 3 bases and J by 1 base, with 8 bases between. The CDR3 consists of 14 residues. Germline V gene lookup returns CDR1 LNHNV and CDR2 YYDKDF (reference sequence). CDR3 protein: CATSRRTGTDTQYF. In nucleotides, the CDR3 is TGTGCCACCAGCAGGAGGACCGGCACAGATACGCAGTATTTT.

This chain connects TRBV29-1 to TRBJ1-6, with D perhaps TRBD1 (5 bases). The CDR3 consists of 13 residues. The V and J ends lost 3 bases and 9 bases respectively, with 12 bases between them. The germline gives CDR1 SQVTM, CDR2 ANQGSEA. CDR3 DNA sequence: TGCAGCGTTGAGACCGGGGGTGGTTCACCCCTCCACTTT. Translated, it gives CSVETGGGSPLHF. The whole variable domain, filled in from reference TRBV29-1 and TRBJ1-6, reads SAVISQKPSRDICQRGTSLTIQCQVDSQVTMMFWYRQQPGQSLTLIATANQGSEATYESGFVIDKFPISRPNLTFSTLTVSNMSPEDSSIYLCSVETGGGSPLHFGNGTRLTVT.

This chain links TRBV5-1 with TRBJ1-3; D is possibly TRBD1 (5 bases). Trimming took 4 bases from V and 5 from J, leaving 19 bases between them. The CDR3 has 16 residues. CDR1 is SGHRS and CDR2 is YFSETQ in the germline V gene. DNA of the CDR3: TGCGCCAGCAGCGCTGTTCGGGACTTCGGCAGAAACACCATATATTTT. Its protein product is CASSAVRDFGRNTIYF.

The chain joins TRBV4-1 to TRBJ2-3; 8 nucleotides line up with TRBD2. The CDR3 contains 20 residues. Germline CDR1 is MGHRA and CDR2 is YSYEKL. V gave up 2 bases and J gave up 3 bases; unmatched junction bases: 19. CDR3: CASSQWSGLTAGGSTDTQYF. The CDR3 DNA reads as TGCGCCAGCAGCCAATGGTCCGGTTTAACCGCGGGGGGATCAACAGATACGCAGTATTTT.

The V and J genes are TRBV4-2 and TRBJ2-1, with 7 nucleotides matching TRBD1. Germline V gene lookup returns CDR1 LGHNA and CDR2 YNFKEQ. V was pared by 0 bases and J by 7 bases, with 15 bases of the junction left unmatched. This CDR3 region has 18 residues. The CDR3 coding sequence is TGTGCCAGCAGCCAAGACTACAGGGGCCACCGGGCTCTAAATGAGCAGTTCTTC. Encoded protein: CASSQDYRGHRALNEQFF.

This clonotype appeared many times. The CDR3 DNA reads as TGCGCCAGCAGCTTACGACTAGTTACAGATACGCAGTATTTT. It is translated as CASSLRLVTDTQYF. The chain carries TRBV5-1 and TRBJ2-3; TRBD2 might be the D (6 bases). The CDR3 sequence is 14 residues long. Deletions cut 2 bases from V and 3 bases from J, with 10 bases between. Germline V gene data show CDR1 as SGHRS and CDR2 as YFSETQ.

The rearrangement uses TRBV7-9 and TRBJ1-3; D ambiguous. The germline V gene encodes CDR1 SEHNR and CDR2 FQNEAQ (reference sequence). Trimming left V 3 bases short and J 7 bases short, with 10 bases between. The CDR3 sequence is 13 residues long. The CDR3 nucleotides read TGTGCCAGCAGCTTCGCGTTGGATAACACCATATATTTT. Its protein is CASSFALDNTIYF.

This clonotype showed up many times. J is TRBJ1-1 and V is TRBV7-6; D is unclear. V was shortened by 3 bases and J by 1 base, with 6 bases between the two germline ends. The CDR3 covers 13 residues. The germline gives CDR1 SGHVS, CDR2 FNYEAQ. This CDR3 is CASSFTGNTEAFF. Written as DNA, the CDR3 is TGTGCCAGCAGCTTTACGGGGAACACTGAAGCTTTCTTT.

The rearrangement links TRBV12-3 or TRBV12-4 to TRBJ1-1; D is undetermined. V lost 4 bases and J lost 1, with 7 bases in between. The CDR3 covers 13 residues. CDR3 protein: CASSSTRNTEAFF. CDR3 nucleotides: TGTGCCAGCAGTTCGACGAGGAACACTGAAGCTTTCTTT.

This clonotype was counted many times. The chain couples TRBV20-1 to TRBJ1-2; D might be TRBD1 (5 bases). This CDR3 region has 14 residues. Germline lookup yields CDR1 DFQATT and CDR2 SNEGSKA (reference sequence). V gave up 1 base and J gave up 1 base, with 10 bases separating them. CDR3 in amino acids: CSARGGRHNYGYTF. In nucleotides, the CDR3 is TGCAGTGCTAGAGGGGGCAGGCATAACTATGGCTACACCTTC.